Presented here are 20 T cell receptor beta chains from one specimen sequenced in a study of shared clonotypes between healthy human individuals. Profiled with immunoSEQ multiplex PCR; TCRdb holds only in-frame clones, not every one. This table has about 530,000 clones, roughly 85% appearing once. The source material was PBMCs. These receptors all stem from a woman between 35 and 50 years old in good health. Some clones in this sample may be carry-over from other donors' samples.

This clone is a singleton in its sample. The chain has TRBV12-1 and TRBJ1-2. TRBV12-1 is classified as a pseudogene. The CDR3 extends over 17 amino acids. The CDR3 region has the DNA TGTGCCAGCAGCTCCCCGGACGGACCAAGGCCCAACTATGGCTACACCTTC. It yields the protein CASSSPDGPRPNYGYTF.

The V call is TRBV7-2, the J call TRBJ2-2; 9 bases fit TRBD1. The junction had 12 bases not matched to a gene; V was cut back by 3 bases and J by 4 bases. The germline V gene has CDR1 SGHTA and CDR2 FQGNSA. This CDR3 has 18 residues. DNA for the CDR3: TGTGCCAGCAGCTTCCGTACAGGGGGCGCGGGTTTCACCGGGGAGCTGTTTTTT. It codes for CASSFRTGGAGFTGELFF.

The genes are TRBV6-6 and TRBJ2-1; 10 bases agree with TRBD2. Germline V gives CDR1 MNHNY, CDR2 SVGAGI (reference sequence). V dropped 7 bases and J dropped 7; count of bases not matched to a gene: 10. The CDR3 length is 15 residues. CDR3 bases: TGTGCCAGCACTAGCGGGAGACCGGGGGGAAATGAGCAGTTCTTC. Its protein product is CASTSGRPGGNEQFF.

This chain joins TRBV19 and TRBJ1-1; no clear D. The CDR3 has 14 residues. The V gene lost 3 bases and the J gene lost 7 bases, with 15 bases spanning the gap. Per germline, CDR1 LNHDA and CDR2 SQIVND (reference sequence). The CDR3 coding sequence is TGTGCCAGTAGTATGGTGTTTCGACGATTTGAAGCTTTCTTT. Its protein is CASSMVFRRFEAFF. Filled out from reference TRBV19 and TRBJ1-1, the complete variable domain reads DGGITQSPKYLFRKEGQNVTLSCEQNLNHDAMYWYRQDPGQGLRLIYYSQIVNDFQKGDIAEGYSVSREKKESFPLTVTSAQKNPTAFYLCASSMVFRRFEAFFGQGTRLTVV.

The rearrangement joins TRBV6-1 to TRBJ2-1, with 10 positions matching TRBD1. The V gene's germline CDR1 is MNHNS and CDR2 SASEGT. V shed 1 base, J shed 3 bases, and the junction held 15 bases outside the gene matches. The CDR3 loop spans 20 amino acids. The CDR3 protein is CASSEVQGQGWLAVYNEQFF. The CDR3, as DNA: TGTGCCAGCAGTGAAGTCCAGGGACAGGGGTGGCTAGCGGTCTACAATGAGCAGTTCTTC.

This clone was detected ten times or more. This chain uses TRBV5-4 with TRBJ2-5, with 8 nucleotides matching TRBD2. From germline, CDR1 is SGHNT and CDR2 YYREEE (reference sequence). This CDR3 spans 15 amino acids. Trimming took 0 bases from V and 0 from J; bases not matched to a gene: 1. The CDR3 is CASSLDSGNQETQYF. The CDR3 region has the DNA TGTGCCAGCAGCTTGGATAGCGGGAACCAAGAGACCCAGTACTTC.

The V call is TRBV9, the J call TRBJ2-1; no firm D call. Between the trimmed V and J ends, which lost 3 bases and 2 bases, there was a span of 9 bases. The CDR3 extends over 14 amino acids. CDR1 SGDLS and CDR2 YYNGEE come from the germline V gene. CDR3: CASSAAFTYNEQFF. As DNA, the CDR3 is TGTGCCAGCAGCGCAGCATTCACCTACAATGAGCAGTTCTTC.

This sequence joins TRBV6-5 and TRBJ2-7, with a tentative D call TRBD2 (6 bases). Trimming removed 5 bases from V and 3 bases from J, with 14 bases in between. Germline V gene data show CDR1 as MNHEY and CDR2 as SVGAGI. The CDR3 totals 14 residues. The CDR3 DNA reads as TGTGCCAGCAGTCCGGGACTCGAGCGCTACGAGCAGTACTTC. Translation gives CASSPGLERYEQYF.

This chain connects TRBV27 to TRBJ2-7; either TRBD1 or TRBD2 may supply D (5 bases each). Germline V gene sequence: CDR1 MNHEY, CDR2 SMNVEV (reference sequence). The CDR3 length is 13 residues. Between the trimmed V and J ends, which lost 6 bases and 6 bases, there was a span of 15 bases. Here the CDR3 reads CASSLDRDGEQYF. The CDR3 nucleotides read TGTGCCAGCAGCTTGGACCGGGACGGCGAGCAGTACTTC.

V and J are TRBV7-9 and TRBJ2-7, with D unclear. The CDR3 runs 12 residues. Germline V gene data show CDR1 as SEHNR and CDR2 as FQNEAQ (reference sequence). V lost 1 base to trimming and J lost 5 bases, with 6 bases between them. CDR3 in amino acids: CASSLEFDEQYF. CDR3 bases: TGTGCCAGCAGCTTAGAATTCGACGAGCAGTACTTC.

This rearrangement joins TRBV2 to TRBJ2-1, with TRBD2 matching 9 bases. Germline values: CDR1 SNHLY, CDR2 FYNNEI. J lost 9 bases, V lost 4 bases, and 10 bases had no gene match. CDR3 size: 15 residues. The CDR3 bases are TGTGCCAGCAGTGTAGCGGGAGCGGCGTTAGGTGAGCAGTTCTTC. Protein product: CASSVAGAALGEQFF.

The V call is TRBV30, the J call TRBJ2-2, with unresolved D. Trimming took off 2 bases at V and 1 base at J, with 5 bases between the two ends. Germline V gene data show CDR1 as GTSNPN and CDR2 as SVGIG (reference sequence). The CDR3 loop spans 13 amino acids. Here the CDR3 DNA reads TGTGCCTGGAGTTTGTGGAACACCGGGGAGCTGTTTTTT. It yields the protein CAWSLWNTGELFF.

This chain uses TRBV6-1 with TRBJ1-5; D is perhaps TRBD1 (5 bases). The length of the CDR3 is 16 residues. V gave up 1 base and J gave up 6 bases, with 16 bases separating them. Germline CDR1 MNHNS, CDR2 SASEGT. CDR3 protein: CASSEVLGRVTQPQHF. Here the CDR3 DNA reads TGTGCCAGCAGTGAAGTGTTAGGCAGGGTAACTCAGCCCCAGCATTTT.

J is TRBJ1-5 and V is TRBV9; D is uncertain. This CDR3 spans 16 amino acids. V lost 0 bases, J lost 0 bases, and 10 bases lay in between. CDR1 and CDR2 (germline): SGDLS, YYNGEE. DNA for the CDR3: TGTGCCAGCAGCGTAGGGCCCGATTATAGCAATCAGCCCCAGCATTTT. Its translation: CASSVGPDYSNQPQHF.

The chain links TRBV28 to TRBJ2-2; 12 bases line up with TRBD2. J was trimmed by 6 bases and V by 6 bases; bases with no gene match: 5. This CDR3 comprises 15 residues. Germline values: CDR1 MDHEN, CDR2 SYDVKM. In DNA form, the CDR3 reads TGTGCCAGCAGGACTAGCGGGAGAAGGTCCGGGGAGCTGTTTTTT. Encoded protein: CASRTSGRRSGELFF.

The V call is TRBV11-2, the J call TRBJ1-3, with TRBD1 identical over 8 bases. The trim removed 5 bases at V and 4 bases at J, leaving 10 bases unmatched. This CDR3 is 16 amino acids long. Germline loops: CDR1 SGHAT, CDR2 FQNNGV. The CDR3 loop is CASSPTRRDRGNTIYF. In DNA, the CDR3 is TGTGCCAGCAGCCCCACCCGACGGGACAGGGGAAACACCATATATTTT.

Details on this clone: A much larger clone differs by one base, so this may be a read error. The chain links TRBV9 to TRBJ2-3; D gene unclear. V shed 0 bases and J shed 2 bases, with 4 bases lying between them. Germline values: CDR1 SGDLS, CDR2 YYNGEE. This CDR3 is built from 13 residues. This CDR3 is CASSVGITDTQYF. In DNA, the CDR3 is TGTGCCAGCAGCGTAGGAATCACAGATACGCAGTATTTT.

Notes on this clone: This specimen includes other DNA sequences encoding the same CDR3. CDR3 coding DNA: TGTGCCATCAGTGAGTCAGGGGTAGGCTACACCTTC. Its protein product is CAISESGVGYTF. The chain is built from TRBV10-3 and TRBJ1-2, with D maybe TRBD1 (5 bases). The CDR3 sequence is 12 residues long. V gave up 0 bases and J gave up 8 bases, with 7 bases separating them. Per the germline V gene, CDR1 is ENHRY and CDR2 is SYGVKD.

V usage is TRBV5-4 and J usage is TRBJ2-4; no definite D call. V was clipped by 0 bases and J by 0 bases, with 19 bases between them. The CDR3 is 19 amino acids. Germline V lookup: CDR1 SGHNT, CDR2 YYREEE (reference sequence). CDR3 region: CASSLGLFRSPIAKNIQYF. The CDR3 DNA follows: TGTGCCAGCAGCTTGGGGCTCTTTCGGTCCCCCATAGCCAAAAACATTCAGTACTTC.

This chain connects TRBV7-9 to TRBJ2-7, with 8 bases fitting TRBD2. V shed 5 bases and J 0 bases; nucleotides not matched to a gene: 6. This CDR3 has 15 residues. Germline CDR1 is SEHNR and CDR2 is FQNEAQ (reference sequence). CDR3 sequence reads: CASSAGRVSSYEQYF. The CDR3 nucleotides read TGTGCCAGCAGCGCCGGGAGGGTCAGCTCCTACGAGCAGTACTTC.